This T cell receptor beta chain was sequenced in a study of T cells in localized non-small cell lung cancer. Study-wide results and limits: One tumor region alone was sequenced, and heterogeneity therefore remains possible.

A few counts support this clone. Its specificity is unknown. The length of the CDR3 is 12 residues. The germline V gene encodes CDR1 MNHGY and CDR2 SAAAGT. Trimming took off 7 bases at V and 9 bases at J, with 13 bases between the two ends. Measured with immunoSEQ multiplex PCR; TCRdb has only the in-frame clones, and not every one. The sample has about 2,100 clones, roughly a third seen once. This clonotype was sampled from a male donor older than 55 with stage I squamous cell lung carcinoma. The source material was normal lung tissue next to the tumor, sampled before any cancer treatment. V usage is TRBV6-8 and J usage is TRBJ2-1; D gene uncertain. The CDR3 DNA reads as TGTGCCAGCATTCGAGTTGCAACTGAGCAGTTCTTC. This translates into CASIRVATEQFF.